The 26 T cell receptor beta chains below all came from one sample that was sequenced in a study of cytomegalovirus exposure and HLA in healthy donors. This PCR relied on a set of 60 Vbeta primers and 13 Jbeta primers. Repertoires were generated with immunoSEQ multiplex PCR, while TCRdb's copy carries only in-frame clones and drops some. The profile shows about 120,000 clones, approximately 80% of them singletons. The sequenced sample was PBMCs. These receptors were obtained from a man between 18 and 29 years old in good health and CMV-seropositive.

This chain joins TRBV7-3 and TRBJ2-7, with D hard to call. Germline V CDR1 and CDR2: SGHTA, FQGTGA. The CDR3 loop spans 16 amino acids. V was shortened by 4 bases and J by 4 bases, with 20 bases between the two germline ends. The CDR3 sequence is CASSSLDKANLYEQYF. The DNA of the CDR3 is TGTGCCAGCAGCTCCCTCGACAAGGCAAATCTTTACGAGCAGTACTTC.

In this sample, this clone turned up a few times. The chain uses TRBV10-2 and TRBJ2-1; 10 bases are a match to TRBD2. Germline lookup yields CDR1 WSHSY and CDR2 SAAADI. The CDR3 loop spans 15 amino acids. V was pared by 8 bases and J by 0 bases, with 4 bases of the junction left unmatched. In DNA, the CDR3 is TGCGCCAGCTTGAGCGGGGGGGCCTCCTACAATGAGCAGTTCTTC. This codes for CASLSGGASYNEQFF.

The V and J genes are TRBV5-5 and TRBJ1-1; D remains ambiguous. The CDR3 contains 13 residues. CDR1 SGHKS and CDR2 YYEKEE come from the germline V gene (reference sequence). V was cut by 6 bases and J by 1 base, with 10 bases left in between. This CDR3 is CASTMPGNTEAFF. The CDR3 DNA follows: TGTGCCAGCACCATGCCGGGGAACACTGAAGCTTTCTTT.

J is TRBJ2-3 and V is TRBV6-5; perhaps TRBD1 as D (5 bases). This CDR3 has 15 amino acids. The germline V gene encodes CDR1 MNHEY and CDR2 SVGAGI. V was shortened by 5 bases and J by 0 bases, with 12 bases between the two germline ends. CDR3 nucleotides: TGTGCCAGCAGTGCAGGGCGCCTAAGCACAGATACGCAGTATTTT. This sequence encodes CASSAGRLSTDTQYF.

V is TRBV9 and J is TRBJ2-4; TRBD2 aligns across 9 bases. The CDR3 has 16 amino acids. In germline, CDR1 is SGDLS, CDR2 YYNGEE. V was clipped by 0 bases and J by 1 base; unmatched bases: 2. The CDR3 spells CASSVGTSAAKNIQYF. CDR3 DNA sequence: TGTGCCAGCAGCGTAGGGACTAGCGCCGCCAAAAACATTCAGTACTTC.

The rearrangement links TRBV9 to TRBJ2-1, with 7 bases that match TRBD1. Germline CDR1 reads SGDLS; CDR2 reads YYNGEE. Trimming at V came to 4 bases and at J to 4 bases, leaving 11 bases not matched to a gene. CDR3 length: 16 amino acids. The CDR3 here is CASSPTGARIYNEQFF. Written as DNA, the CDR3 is TGTGCCAGCAGCCCCACAGGGGCAAGAATATACAATGAGCAGTTCTTC. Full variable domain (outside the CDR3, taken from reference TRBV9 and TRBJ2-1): DSGVTQTPKHLITATGQRVTLRCSPRSGDLSVYWYQQSLDQGLQFLIQYYNGEERAKGNILERFSAQQFPDLHSELNLSSLELGDSALYFCASSPTGARIYNEQFFGPGTRLTVL.

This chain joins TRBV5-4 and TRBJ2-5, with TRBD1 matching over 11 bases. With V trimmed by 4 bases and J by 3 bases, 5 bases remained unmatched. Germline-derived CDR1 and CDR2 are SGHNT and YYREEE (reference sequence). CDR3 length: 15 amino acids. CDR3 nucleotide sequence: TGTGCCAGCAGCCACGGGACAGGGGGAAAAGAGACCCAGTACTTC. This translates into CASSHGTGGKETQYF.

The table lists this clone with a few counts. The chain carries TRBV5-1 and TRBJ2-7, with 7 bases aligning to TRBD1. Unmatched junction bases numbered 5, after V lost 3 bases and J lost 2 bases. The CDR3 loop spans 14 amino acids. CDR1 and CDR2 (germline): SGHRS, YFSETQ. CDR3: CASSSRDSTYEQYF. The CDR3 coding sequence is TGCGCCAGCAGCTCCCGGGACAGTACCTACGAGCAGTACTTC.

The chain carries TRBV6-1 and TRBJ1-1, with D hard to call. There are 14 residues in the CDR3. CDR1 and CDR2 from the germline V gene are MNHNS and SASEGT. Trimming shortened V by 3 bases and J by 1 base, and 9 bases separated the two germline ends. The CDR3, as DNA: TGTGCCAGCAGTGACGGGAGGCAGAACACTGAAGCTTTCTTT. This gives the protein CASSDGRQNTEAFF.

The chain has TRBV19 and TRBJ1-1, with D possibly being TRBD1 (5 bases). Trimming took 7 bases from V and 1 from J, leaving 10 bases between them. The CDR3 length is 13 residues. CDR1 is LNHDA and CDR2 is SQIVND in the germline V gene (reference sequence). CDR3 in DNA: TGTGCCAGTACGAGACAGACGAACACTGAAGCTTTCTTT. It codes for CASTRQTNTEAFF.

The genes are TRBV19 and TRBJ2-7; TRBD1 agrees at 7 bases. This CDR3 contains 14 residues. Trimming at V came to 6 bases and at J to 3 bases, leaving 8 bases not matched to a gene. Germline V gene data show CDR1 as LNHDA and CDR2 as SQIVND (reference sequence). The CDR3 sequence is CASSRRQGFYEQYF. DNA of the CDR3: TGTGCCAGTAGCAGAAGACAGGGTTTCTACGAGCAGTACTTC. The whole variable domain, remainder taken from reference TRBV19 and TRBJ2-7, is DGGITQSPKYLFRKEGQNVTLSCEQNLNHDAMYWYRQDPGQGLRLIYYSQIVNDFQKGDIAEGYSVSREKKESFPLTVTSAQKNPTAFYLCASSRRQGFYEQYFGPGTRLTVT.

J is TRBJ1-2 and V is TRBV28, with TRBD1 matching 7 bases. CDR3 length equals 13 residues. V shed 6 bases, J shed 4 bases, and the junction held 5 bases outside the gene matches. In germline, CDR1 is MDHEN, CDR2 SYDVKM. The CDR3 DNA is TGTGCCAGCAGGCGCGGGACAGTCTATGGCTACACCTTC. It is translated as CASRRGTVYGYTF.

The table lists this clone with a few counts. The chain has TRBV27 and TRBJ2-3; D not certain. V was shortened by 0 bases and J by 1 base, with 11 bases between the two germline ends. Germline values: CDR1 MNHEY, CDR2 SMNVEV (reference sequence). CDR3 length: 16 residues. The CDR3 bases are TGTGCCAGCAGTTTATCAAGTAACTACCGCACAGATACGCAGTATTTT. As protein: CASSLSSNYRTDTQYF.

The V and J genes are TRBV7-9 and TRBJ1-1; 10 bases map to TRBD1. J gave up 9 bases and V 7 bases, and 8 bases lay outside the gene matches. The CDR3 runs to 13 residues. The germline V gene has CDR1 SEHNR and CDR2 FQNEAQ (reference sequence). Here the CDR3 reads CASMDRGLVKAFF. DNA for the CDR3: TGTGCCAGCATGGACAGGGGGTTGGTTAAAGCTTTCTTT.

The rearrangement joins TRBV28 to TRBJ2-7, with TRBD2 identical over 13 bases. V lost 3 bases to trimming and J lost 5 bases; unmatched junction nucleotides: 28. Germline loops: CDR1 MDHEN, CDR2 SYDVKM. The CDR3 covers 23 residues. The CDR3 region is CASSFWGQGTSGRASPLLNEQYF. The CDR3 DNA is TGTGCCAGCAGTTTTTGGGGGCAGGGAACTAGCGGGAGGGCCTCCCCACTATTAAACGAGCAGTACTTC.

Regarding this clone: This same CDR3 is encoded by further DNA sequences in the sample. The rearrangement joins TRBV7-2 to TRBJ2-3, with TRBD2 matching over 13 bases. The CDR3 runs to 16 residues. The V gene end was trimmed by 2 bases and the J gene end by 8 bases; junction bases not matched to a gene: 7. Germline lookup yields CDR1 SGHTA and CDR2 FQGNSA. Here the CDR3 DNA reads TGTGCCAGCAGCTTAACACTAGCGGGGGGGCCCAGTACGCAGTATTTT. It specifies CASSLTLAGGPSTQYF.

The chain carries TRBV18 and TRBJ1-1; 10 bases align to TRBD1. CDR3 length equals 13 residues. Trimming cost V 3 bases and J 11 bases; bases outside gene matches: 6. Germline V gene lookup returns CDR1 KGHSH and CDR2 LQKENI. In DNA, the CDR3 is TGTGCCAGCTCACCCGACAGGGGGCAGAAGGCTTTCTTT. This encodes CASSPDRGQKAFF.

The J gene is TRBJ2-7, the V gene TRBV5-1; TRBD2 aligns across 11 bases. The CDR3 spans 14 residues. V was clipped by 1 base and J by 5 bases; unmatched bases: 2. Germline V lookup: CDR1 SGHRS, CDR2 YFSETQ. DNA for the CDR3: TGCGCCAGCAGCTTGTTAGCGGGAGGGGACGAGCAGTACTTC. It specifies CASSLLAGGDEQYF.

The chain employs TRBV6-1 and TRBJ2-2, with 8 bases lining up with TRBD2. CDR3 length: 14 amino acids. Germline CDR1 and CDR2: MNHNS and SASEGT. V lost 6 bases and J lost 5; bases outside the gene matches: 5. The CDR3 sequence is CASSPGTRTGELFF. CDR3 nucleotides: TGTGCCAGCAGCCCCGGGACTAGGACCGGGGAGCTGTTTTTT.

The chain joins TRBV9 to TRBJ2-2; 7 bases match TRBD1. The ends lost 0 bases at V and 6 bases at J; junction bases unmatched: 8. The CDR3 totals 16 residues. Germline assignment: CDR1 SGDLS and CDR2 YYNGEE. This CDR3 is CASSVVMNRGPGELFF. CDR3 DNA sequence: TGTGCCAGCAGCGTAGTAATGAACAGGGGTCCCGGGGAGCTGTTTTTT. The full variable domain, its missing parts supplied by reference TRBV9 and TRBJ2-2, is DSGVTQTPKHLITATGQRVTLRCSPRSGDLSVYWYQQSLDQGLQFLIQYYNGEERAKGNILERFSAQQFPDLHSELNLSSLELGDSALYFCASSVVMNRGPGELFFGEGSRLTVL.

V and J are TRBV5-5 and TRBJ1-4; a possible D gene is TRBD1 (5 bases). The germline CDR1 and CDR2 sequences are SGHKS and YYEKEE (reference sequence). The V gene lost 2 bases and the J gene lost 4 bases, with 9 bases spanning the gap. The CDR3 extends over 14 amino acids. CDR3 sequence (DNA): TGTGCCAGCAGCTTAAGGGGTGGTAATGAAAAACTGTTTTTT. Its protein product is CASSLRGGNEKLFF.

CDR3 nucleotide sequence: TGCAGCGTTGAAGGGCGGGAGGGGGGGGGTGAGCAGTTCTTC. The encoded protein is CSVEGREGGGEQFF. This chain joins TRBV29-1 and TRBJ2-1, with 9 bases aligning to TRBD2. The CDR3 is 14 amino acids. From germline, CDR1 is SQVTM and CDR2 ANQGSEA. V lost 1 base and J lost 9; bases outside the gene matches: 7.

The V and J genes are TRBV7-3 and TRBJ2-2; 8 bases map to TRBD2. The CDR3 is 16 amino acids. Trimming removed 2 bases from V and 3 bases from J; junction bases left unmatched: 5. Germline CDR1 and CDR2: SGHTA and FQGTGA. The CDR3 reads CASSLGLAGHTGELFF. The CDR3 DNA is TGTGCCAGCAGCTTAGGGCTAGCGGGCCACACCGGGGAGCTGTTTTTT.

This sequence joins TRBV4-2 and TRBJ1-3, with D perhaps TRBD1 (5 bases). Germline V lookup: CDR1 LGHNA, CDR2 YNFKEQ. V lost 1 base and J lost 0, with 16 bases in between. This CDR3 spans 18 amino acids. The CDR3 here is CASSQVVIRETSGNTIYF. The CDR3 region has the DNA TGTGCCAGCAGCCAAGTTGTTATCAGGGAAACCTCTGGAAACACCATATATTTT.

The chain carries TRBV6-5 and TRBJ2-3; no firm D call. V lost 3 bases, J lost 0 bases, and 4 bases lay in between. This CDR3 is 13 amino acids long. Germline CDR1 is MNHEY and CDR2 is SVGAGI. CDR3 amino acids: CASSYSSTDTQYF. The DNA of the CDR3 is TGTGCCAGCAGTTATTCTAGCACAGATACGCAGTATTTT.

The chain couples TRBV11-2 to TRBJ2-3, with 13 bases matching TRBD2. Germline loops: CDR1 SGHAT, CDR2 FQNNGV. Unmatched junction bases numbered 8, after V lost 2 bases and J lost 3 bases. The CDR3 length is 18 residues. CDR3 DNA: TGTGCCAGCAGCTTAAATCCGGGACTAGCGGGAAGTACAGATACGCAGTATTTT. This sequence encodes CASSLNPGLAGSTDTQYF. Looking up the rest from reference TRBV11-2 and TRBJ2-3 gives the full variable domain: EAGVAQSPRYKIIEKRQSVAFWCNPISGHATLYWYQQILGQGPKLLIQFQNNGVVDDSQLPKDRFSAERLKGVDSTLKIQPAKLEDSAVYLCASSLNPGLAGSTDTQYFGPGTRLTVL.